This section outlines one T cell receptor (beta chain) sequence together with its context. This clonotype was found a few times. It lacks a known antigen. No clone much larger than this one lies a single base away; base qualities are absent. The CDR3 starts with the cysteine, ends with the phenylalanine, and has 14 residues. Only the CDR3 DNA stays, 42 bases, in frame from base 1. V has 6 bases trimmed and J has 1 base trimmed; junction bases matching no gene number 5. According to the germline V gene, CDR1 reads LGHNT and CDR2 reads FRNRAP. The approximately 40 donors, aged roughly 6 to 95 years, were systemically healthy Caucasian individuals from Russia. Each donor gave around 9 milliliters of peripheral blood, collected into EDTA-treated Vacutainer tubes. PBMCs were isolated by Ficoll-Paque density-gradient centrifugation, with at least 7 million obtained per sample. Trizol reagent was used to extract total RNA from the PBMCs, yielding at least 6 micrograms per sample. Naive CD45RAhigh/CD27high T cell percentages were measured by flow cytometry on a PBMC aliquot from every donor.

The sample belongs to a study of blood T cells in healthy people across ages (dated by TCRdb to about 2015). With respect to the entire study: In model experiments, roughly one uniquely barcoded TCR beta cDNA molecule per two T cells was captured by template switching. To avoid experimental bias, donors of different ages were distributed randomly across sequencing lanes. Age-related changes in TCR beta repertoire diversity were measured in the study by deep sequencing normalized with unique cDNA molecular identifiers. Donors were grouped into four age groups: young (average roughly 17 years), middle-aged (around 39), aged (around 66) and long-lived (just over 80). Using the same blood draw, the study looked at two additional independent replicas of 1 million unique cDNA reads for two donors, one aged 18 to 30 and the other aged 80 or older. Study-level results and caveats: As age increased, observed TCR beta diversity per million T cells dropped in a roughly linear way, and a significant reduction was already evident by age about 40. Since profiling was done on bulk unsorted PBMCs, naive and antigen-experienced compartments could not be conclusively compared. A strong correlation was found between observed TCR beta diversity and the percentage of naive T cells measured by flow cytometry. Compared with the aged group, the long-lived group had more naive CD4+ T cells, fewer expanded clones and increased TCR diversity, a pattern suggesting age selection. Estimates of total diversity based on one million sequenced T cells were considered lower bounds and underestimates. Donor CMV infection status was unknown, potentially confounding age-related changes in expanded clonotypes.

Libraries came from 5' RACE. Data came from an Illumina HiSeq 2500. A second PCR of about 6 to 11 cycles was run with a J-beta primer mix and a sample-barcoded 5' primer. Each TCR beta cDNA molecule received a unique molecular identifier from a template-switch 5' adaptor carrying 12 random nucleotides. Each sample yielded at least 2.5 million CDR3-containing paired-end reads. First-strand cDNA was synthesized from all RNA with the Mint cDNA synthesis kit, primed by a TRBC-specific oligonucleotide. All cDNA was treated with uracil-DNA glycosylase and then went through a first 18-cycle PCR with the universal primers M1SS and BC2_uni_R. The paper's data handling went like this. For normalization, 1 million high-quality reads were randomly selected from each sample, with every read carrying a distinct molecular identifier. Instead of being binned into consensus sequences, reads that shared molecular identifiers were thrown out. MiTCR, with a Q25 quality threshold and the strictest error-elimination algorithm, was used for CDR3 identification, clonotype clustering and error correction. A nonparametric unseen species model with Euler transformation was used to estimate a lower bound on total TCR beta diversity. Starting from the raw public reads, TCRdb applied fastp trimming at Q25, assembled clones with MiXCR and retained in-frame beta chains. Every CDR3 protein is listed once, alongside the most common genes and DNA of its rows. In this record, the V and J calls reflect TCRdb's handling and not the investigators' own analysis. This sample has some 1.5 million distinct CDR3 sequences in its table, and roughly 30% of those were observed once. The leading ten clones occupy about 7.7% of the sample.

The sequenced sample was blood. In this chain, TRBV12-5 is recombined with TRBJ2-5; a stretch of 7 junction bases matches TRBD2. This receptor was obtained from a woman aged 25 to 45 in good health. The CDR3 is CASGTPGGQETQYF. The DNA sequence is as follows: TGTGCTAGTGGCACCCCGGGGGGCCAAGAGACCCAGTACTTC. Reference TRBV12-5 and TRBJ2-5 proteins supply the regions before and after the CDR3; the full variable domain is: DARVTQTPRHKVTEMGQEVTMRCQPILGHNTVFWYRQTMMQGLELLAYFRNRAPLDDSGMPKDRFSAEMPDATLATLKIQPSEPRDSAVYFCASGTPGGQETQYFGPGTRLLVL.